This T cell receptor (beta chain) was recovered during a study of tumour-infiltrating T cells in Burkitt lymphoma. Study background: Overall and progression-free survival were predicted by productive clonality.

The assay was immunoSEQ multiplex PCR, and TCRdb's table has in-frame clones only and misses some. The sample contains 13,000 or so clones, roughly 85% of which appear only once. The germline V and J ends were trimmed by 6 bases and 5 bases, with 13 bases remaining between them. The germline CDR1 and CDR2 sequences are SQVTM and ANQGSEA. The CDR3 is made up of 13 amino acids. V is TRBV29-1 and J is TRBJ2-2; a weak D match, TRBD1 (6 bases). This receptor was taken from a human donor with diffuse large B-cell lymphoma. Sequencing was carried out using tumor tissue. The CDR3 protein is CSVVQGRTGELFF. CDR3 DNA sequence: TGCAGCGTGGTACAGGGAAGGACCGGGGAGCTGTTTTTT.